Presented here are 21 T cell receptor beta chains from one specimen sequenced in a study of blood T cells in healthy people across ages. Sample-barcoded 5' priming and a J-beta primer mix drove a second PCR of about 6 to 11 cycles. TCRdb reanalysed the 5' RACE reads using MiXCR and keeps one entry per CDR3 protein. The table includes 630,000 or so distinct CDR3 sequences, about 30% detected once. The sequenced sample was blood. These receptors originate from an elderly woman in good health.

The chain uses TRBV7-2 and TRBJ2-7; a weak D match, TRBD1 (6 bases). V lost 3 bases and J 0 bases, leaving 9 bases between the germline ends. There are 14 residues in the CDR3. Germline CDR1 is SGHTA and CDR2 is FQGNSA. In DNA form, the CDR3 reads TGTGCCAGCAGCTTCCAGACAGGCTCCTACGAGCAGTACTTC. Its protein is CASSFQTGSYEQYF.

As regards this clonotype: A much bigger clone sits one base away, suggesting this may be a read error. The chain recombines TRBV5-1 with TRBJ2-1; the D gene could be TRBD1 or TRBD2 (6 bases each). The J call may be incorrect, as the DNA end agrees better with TRBJ2-7. Germline V gene lookup returns CDR1 SGHRS and CDR2 YFSETQ. This CDR3 is 16 amino acids long. The CDR3 region is CASSRRGSVHYDEQYF. For the CDR3, the DNA is TGCGCCAGCAGCCGGAGGGGGAGCGTTCACTACGATGAGCAGTACTTC.

This clonotype was recorded at least ten times. The rearrangement links TRBV2 to TRBJ2-3; 10 bases map to TRBD2. Germline V lookup: CDR1 SNHLY, CDR2 FYNNEI. This CDR3 contains 15 residues. The trim removed 7 bases at V and 2 bases at J, leaving 6 bases unmatched. CDR3: CASKIGLADTDTQYF. The DNA of the CDR3 is TGTGCCAGCAAGATTGGACTAGCGGACACAGATACGCAGTATTTT. Supplemented by reference TRBV2 and TRBJ2-3, the full variable domain reads EPEVTQTPSHQVTQMGQEVILRCVPISNHLYFYWYRQILGQKVEFLVSFYNNEISEKSEIFDDQFSVERPDGSNFTLKIRSTKLEDSAMYFCASKIGLADTDTQYFGPGTRLTVL.

This clonotype was detected a few times. The chain carries TRBV3-1 and TRBJ2-2, with D possibly TRBD1 on 6 matching bases. CDR1 and CDR2 from the germline V gene are LGHDT and YNNKEL (reference sequence). Trimming removed 3 bases at V and 5 bases at J, with 7 bases between. The CDR3 length is 13 residues. The CDR3 DNA sequence: TGTGCCAGCAGCCATACAGGGACCGGGGAGCTGTTTTTT. It encodes CASSHTGTGELFF. Based on the CDR3 plus reference TRBV3-1 and TRBJ2-2, the full variable domain is DTAVSQTPKYLVTQMGNDKSIKCEQNLGHDTMYWYKQDSKKFLKIMFSYNNKELIINETVPNRFSPKSPDKAHLNLHINSLELGDSAVYFCASSHTGTGELFFGEGSRLTVL.

This clonotype has at least ten counts. The V and J genes are TRBV28 and TRBJ1-2; D is uncertain. The CDR3 extends over 14 amino acids. The germline gives CDR1 MDHEN, CDR2 SYDVKM. V was pared by 5 bases and J by 3 bases, with 13 bases between. CDR3 loop: CASSSDPRDYGYTF. The CDR3 nucleotides are TGTGCCAGCAGTAGCGATCCGAGGGACTATGGCTACACCTTC.

V is TRBV6-5 and J is TRBJ2-4, with a tentative D call TRBD2 (6 bases). Germline V gives CDR1 MNHEY, CDR2 SVGAGI. The CDR3 has 13 amino acids. V was cut by 4 bases and J by 5 bases, with 9 bases left in between. The CDR3 reads CASSLGLQNIQYF. The CDR3 region has the DNA TGTGCCAGCAGTTTGGGACTGCAAAACATTCAGTACTTC.

The rearrangement links TRBV30 to TRBJ2-1; 8 bases map to TRBD1. Germline CDR1 and CDR2: GTSNPN and SVGIG (reference sequence). The CDR3 sequence is 14 residues long. The V and J ends lost 0 bases and 9 bases, in that order; junction bases with no gene match: 7. The CDR3 loop is CAWSVEAGTGEQFF. For the CDR3, the DNA is TGTGCCTGGAGTGTAGAGGCAGGGACAGGTGAGCAGTTCTTC.

The chain couples TRBV5-1 to TRBJ2-4; possibly TRBD2 for D (7 bases). Looked up from germline, CDR1 is SGHRS and CDR2 is YFSETQ. The CDR3 has 13 residues. Trimming removed 4 bases from V and 9 bases from J, with 14 bases in between. The CDR3 coding sequence is TGCGCCAGCAGCCCCGGGGAGGGGGTCATTCAGTACTTC. Translation: CASSPGEGVIQYF.

With regard to this clonotype: A much bigger clone sits one base away, suggesting this may be a read error. The chain couples TRBV5-1 to TRBJ1-2; the D is unclear. V lost 1 base, J lost 2 bases, and 15 bases lay in between. From germline, CDR1 is SGHRS and CDR2 YFSETQ. This CDR3 comprises 16 residues. As DNA, the CDR3 is TGCGCCAGCAGCTTGTTATGGCAGAGCACCAACTATGGCTACACCTTC. It translates to CASSLLWQSTNYGYTF.

This clonotype occurred many times. V and J are TRBV10-3 and TRBJ2-6; tentatively, D is TRBD1 or TRBD2 (5 bases each). Germline lookup yields CDR1 ENHRY and CDR2 SYGVKD. The CDR3 contains 16 residues. Trimming stripped 6 bases from V and 0 bases from J, with 12 bases between. The CDR3 is CAIRPGPLSGANVLTF. As DNA, the CDR3 is TGTGCCATCAGACCGGGACCGCTCTCTGGGGCCAACGTCCTGACTTTC.

This clonotype was picked up many times. The chain recombines TRBV7-3 with TRBJ1-2; D gene uncertain. The V and J ends lost 1 base and 7 bases respectively, with 13 bases between them. CDR3 length: 14 residues. CDR1 is SGHTA, CDR2 FQGTGA, per germline. The CDR3 nucleotides read TGTGCCAGCAGCTTAATTGGAAACGGGCTTGGCTACACCTTC. Protein sequence: CASSLIGNGLGYTF. The whole variable domain, filled in from reference TRBV7-3 and TRBJ1-2, reads GAGVSQTPSNKVTEKGKYVELRCDPISGHTALYWYRQSLGQGPEFLIYFQGTGAADDSGLPNDRFFAVRPEGSVSTLKIQRTERGDSAVYLCASSLIGNGLGYTFGSGTRLTVV.

There are many counts of this clonotype. The V gene is TRBV5-1, the J gene TRBJ2-7; D could derive from TRBD1 or TRBD2 (5 bases each). The CDR3 has 16 residues. CDR1 SGHRS and CDR2 YFSETQ come from the germline V gene. V lost 0 bases and J 0 bases, leaving 13 bases between the germline ends. CDR3 sequence reads: CASSLAGRDGSYEQYF. The CDR3 nucleotides are TGCGCCAGCAGCTTGGCCGGAAGGGACGGCTCCTACGAGCAGTACTTC.

The CDR3: CASSQLTGRTGELFF. The CDR3 region has the DNA TGTGCCAGCAGCCAGCTGACAGGGCGCACCGGGGAGCTGTTTTTT. The chain employs TRBV5-4 and TRBJ2-2, with TRBD1 matching over 7 bases. Germline V gives CDR1 SGHNT, CDR2 YYREEE (reference sequence). The CDR3 is made up of 15 amino acids. V lost 4 bases and J lost 4; bases outside the gene matches: 7.

The chain combines TRBV19 with TRBJ1-2, with 8 positions matching TRBD1. There are 14 residues in the CDR3. The V gene end was trimmed by 8 bases and the J gene end by 4 bases; junction bases not matched to a gene: 9. Germline CDR1 and CDR2: LNHDA and SQIVND (reference sequence). In nucleotides, the CDR3 is TGTGCCAGTTTTCACAGGGGGAGCGGCTATGGCTACACCTTC. Amino acids: CASFHRGSGYGYTF.

On this clonotype: This may be a read error, as it is one base from a much larger clone. The chain carries TRBV28 and TRBJ1-2; D is uncertain. The CDR3 is 15 amino acids. Trimming removed 3 bases at V and 2 bases at J, with 13 bases between. Germline-derived CDR1 and CDR2 are MDHEN and SYDVKM. CDR3 residues: CASSLFQTFNYGYTF. The DNA for the CDR3 is TGTGCCAGCAGTTTGTTTCAGACGTTCAACTATGGCTACACCTTC.

V is TRBV20-1 and J is TRBJ2-7, with a tentative D call TRBD1 (7 bases). The DNA matches TRBJ2-4 better at its end, which makes the J call doubtful. Germline CDR1 DFQATT, CDR2 SNEGSKA (reference sequence). The CDR3 sequence is 14 residues long. CDR3: CSAQLQGEVDIQYF. CDR3 in DNA: TGCAGTGCACAACTTCAGGGGGAGGTGGACATTCAGTACTTC.

The gene calls are TRBV20-1 and TRBJ2-7; D not resolved. The better agreement between TRBJ2-5 and the DNA end casts doubt on the J call. Germline V gene data show CDR1 as DFQATT and CDR2 as SNEGSKA (reference sequence). This CDR3 has 10 residues. The CDR3 is CSAAYETQYF. CDR3 DNA: TGCAGTGCTGCTTACGAGACCCAGTACTTC.

This clonotype was observed many times. The chain carries TRBV5-5 and TRBJ2-7, with 7 bases matching TRBD1. Germline trimming cut 6 bases from V and 0 bases from J; bases unmatched to any gene: 6. The germline CDR1 and CDR2 sequences are SGHKS and YYEKEE (reference sequence). This CDR3 comprises 14 residues. The CDR3: CASNDRVSSYEQYF. In DNA, the CDR3 is TGTGCCAGCAACGACAGGGTAAGCTCCTACGAGCAGTACTTC. Drawing the rest from reference TRBV5-5 and TRBJ2-7, the complete variable domain is DAGVTQSPTHLIKTRGQQVTLRCSPISGHKSVSWYQQVLGQGPQFIFQYYEKEERGRGNFPDRFSARQFPNYSSELNVNALLLGDSALYLCASNDRVSSYEQYFGPGTRLTVT.

This clonotype was counted ten times or more. CDR3 sequence: CASSNPRGTNYGYTF. The CDR3 DNA reads TGTGCCAGTAGTAACCCCAGGGGAACTAACTATGGCTACACCTTC. The V call is TRBV19, the J call TRBJ1-2; TRBD1 might be the D (6 bases). Germline CDR1 is LNHDA and CDR2 is SQIVND (reference sequence). Deletions cut 4 bases from V and 0 bases from J, with 12 bases between. This CDR3 is 15 amino acids long.

The chain carries TRBV11-2 and TRBJ1-2; no definite D call. The CDR3 runs to 16 residues. The V gene lost 6 bases and the J gene lost 8 bases, with 25 bases spanning the gap. Germline lookup yields CDR1 SGHAT and CDR2 FQNNGV. CDR3 region: CASSSNPRVGTEGYTF. CDR3 DNA sequence: TGTGCCAGCAGTTCAAACCCGCGGGTAGGAACTGAAGGCTACACCTTC.

This clonotype was detected many times. This sequence joins TRBV6-2 or TRBV6-3 and TRBJ2-1, with D possibly matching TRBD1 (6 bases). Trimming took 4 bases from V and 3 from J, leaving 10 bases between them. This CDR3 is built from 14 residues. Germline CDR1 reads MNHEY; CDR2 reads SVGEGT. CDR3 in DNA: TGTGCCAGCAGTTGGTGGGGGCACTACAATGAGCAGTTCTTC. Its translation: CASSWWGHYNEQFF.